Below are 18 T cell receptor beta chains sequenced from a single sample in a study of blood T cell repertoires in COVID-19. Data came from immunoSEQ multiplex PCR; TCRdb stores just in-frame clones and leaves some out. This sample has about 60,000 clones; about 80% occur once, and the top ten carry less than 4.5%. What was sequenced was peripheral blood. The receptors were sampled from a man in his 60s with acute or convalescent COVID-19.

The chain employs TRBV7-8 and TRBJ1-1, with D unclear. CDR3 size: 12 residues. Germline V gene lookup returns CDR1 SGHVS and CDR2 FQNEAQ. V was cut by 3 bases and J by 7 bases, with 9 bases left in between. CDR3 region: CASSFTGNEAFF. The CDR3 nucleotides are TGTGCCAGCAGCTTCACGGGGAATGAAGCTTTCTTT.

The gene calls are TRBV11-2 and TRBJ2-1, with TRBD2 as a possible D gene (5 bases). The V end lost 5 bases, the J end lost 4 bases, and 12 bases lay between the germline ends. The CDR3 has 14 residues. The V gene's germline CDR1 is SGHAT and CDR2 FQNNGV. CDR3 region: CASSRGDLYNEQFF. The CDR3 DNA is TGTGCCAGCAGCCGGGGAGACCTTTACAATGAGCAGTTCTTC.

The rearrangement links TRBV2 to TRBJ1-5; no definite D call. In germline, CDR1 is SNHLY, CDR2 FYNNEI. The CDR3 is 14 amino acids. The germline V and J ends were trimmed by 4 bases and 7 bases, with 14 bases remaining between them. CDR3 region: CASSGRGTNQPQHF. The CDR3 coding sequence is TGTGCCAGCAGTGGTCGGGGAACGAACCAGCCCCAGCATTTT.

This clone was detected only a few times. The rearrangement links TRBV7-8 to TRBJ2-7; unclear D gene. V lost 1 base, J lost 6 bases, and 10 bases lay in between. In germline, CDR1 is SGHVS, CDR2 FQNEAQ. The CDR3 extends over 13 amino acids. In DNA, the CDR3 is TGTGCCAGCAGCTTAGAATCTGTCCTCGAGCAGTACTTC. Translation: CASSLESVLEQYF.

The chain uses TRBV29-1 and TRBJ1-5; TRBD1 aligns across 12 bases. V shed 6 bases and J 1 base; nucleotides not matched to a gene: 7. Germline values: CDR1 SQVTM, CDR2 ANQGSEA. The CDR3 consists of 16 residues. CDR3 protein: CSVGTGGAGSNQPQHF. CDR3 DNA: TGCAGCGTAGGGACAGGGGGCGCGGGAAGCAATCAGCCCCAGCATTTT.

The chain carries TRBV5-4 and TRBJ1-2; possible D gene TRBD1, 6 bases. Germline V CDR1 and CDR2: SGHNT, YYREEE (reference sequence). This CDR3 comprises 15 residues. V lost 2 bases to trimming and J lost 2 bases, with 13 bases between them. CDR3 nucleotide sequence: TGTGCCAGCAGCTTCTCCAGGACAGAGAACTATGGCTACACCTTC. Protein: CASSFSRTENYGYTF. Based on the CDR3 plus reference TRBV5-4 and TRBJ1-2, the full variable domain is ETGVTQSPTHLIKTRGQQVTLRCSSQSGHNTVSWYQQALGQGPQFIFQYYREEENGRGNFPPRFSGLQFPNYSSELNVNALELDDSALYLCASSFSRTENYGYTFGSGTRLTVV.

The genes are TRBV7-6 and TRBJ2-2, with a tentative D call TRBD2 (5 bases). Germline-derived CDR1 and CDR2 are SGHVS and FNYEAQ. CDR3 size: 17 residues. V was clipped by 5 bases and J by 1 base, with 17 bases between them. This chain's CDR3 is CASSHGLDEGNTGELFF. CDR3 sequence (DNA): TGTGCCAGCAGCCATGGGCTCGACGAGGGGAACACCGGGGAGCTGTTTTTT.

The chain links TRBV28 to TRBJ1-5; D gene uncertain. This CDR3 comprises 12 residues. V lost 2 bases and J lost 4, with 3 bases in between. Germline V gene sequence: CDR1 MDHEN, CDR2 SYDVKM. The CDR3 bases are TGTGCCAGCAGTTTACAGAATCAGCCCCAGCATTTT. Protein product: CASSLQNQPQHF.

The rearrangement joins TRBV7-2 to TRBJ1-3; D is possibly TRBD1 (6 bases). Germline V CDR1 and CDR2: SGHTA, FQGNSA. V lost 4 bases and J 0 bases, leaving 10 bases between the germline ends. This CDR3 is built from 15 residues. The CDR3 reads CASSSTGGSGNTIYF. The CDR3 coding sequence is TGTGCCAGCAGCTCGACAGGAGGCTCTGGAAACACCATATATTTT.

The CDR3, as DNA: TGCGCCAGCAGTGACAGGGCAAGCAATCAGCCCCAGCATTTT. This gives the protein CASSDRASNQPQHF. The chain combines TRBV10-2 with TRBJ1-5, with TRBD1 as a possible D gene (5 bases). Trimming removed 3 bases at V and 1 base at J, with 7 bases between. In germline, CDR1 is WSHSY, CDR2 SAAADI. The CDR3 has 14 amino acids.

The chain couples TRBV9 to TRBJ1-3, with TRBD1 as a possible D gene (6 bases). CDR1 SGDLS and CDR2 YYNGEE come from the germline V gene. Trimming pared 2 bases from V and 3 bases from J, leaving 12 bases between. CDR3 length equals 15 residues. The CDR3 region is CASSVVPGVGNTIYF. DNA of the CDR3: TGTGCCAGCAGCGTTGTGCCAGGGGTTGGAAACACCATATATTTT.

This clone was counted a single time. The rearrangement links TRBV7-9 to TRBJ1-2; a possible D gene is TRBD1 (5 bases). The CDR3 runs to 14 residues. Germline V gene lookup returns CDR1 SEHNR and CDR2 FQNEAQ (reference sequence). V lost 5 bases and J 8 bases, leaving 18 bases between the germline ends. CDR3 in amino acids: CASSMPGRDEGYTF. CDR3 DNA sequence: TGTGCCAGCAGCATGCCGGGGAGGGACGAAGGCTACACCTTC.

The chain uses TRBV12-2 and TRBJ2-5; the D segment call TRBD1 is taken from the table without a DNA check. TRBV12-2 is recorded as a pseudogene. The CDR3 spans 13 residues. The CDR3 coding sequence is TGTGCAAGTCGCCCTCCCCGCAGAGAGACCCAGTACTTC. This encodes CASRPPRRETQYF.

The J gene is TRBJ2-7, the V gene TRBV28; 11 nucleotides align to TRBD1. The CDR3 contains 17 residues. V lost 5 bases to trimming and J lost 6 bases; unmatched junction nucleotides: 15. In germline, CDR1 is MDHEN, CDR2 SYDVKM. CDR3 protein: CASSLGTGGSFILEQYF. As DNA, the CDR3 is TGTGCCAGCAGTCTGGGGACAGGGGGTAGCTTCATCCTCGAGCAGTACTTC.

The V and J genes are TRBV7-9 and TRBJ1-5, with TRBD1 as a possible D gene (5 bases). Germline CDR1 SEHNR, CDR2 FQNEAQ (reference sequence). The CDR3 runs to 12 residues. V lost 3 bases, J lost 14 bases, and 14 bases lay in between. For the CDR3, the DNA is TGTGCCAGCAGCTTGGATTCGGGGGAGGAGCATTTT. Translating gives CASSLDSGEEHF.

The rearrangement joins TRBV19 to TRBJ1-2, with D possibly matching TRBD1 (5 bases). Trimming removed 6 bases at V and 0 bases at J, with 14 bases between. The length of the CDR3 is 15 residues. Germline CDR1 is LNHDA and CDR2 is SQIVND (reference sequence). The CDR3 loop is CASRQEARANYGYTF. DNA of the CDR3: TGTGCCAGTAGACAGGAAGCAAGGGCTAACTATGGCTACACCTTC. The variable domain in full, with the rest retrieved from reference TRBV19 and TRBJ1-2, is DGGITQSPKYLFRKEGQNVTLSCEQNLNHDAMYWYRQDPGQGLRLIYYSQIVNDFQKGDIAEGYSVSREKKESFPLTVTSAQKNPTAFYLCASRQEARANYGYTFGSGTRLTVV.

This clone has just a few counts. V is TRBV7-9 and J is TRBJ2-7; tentative D call: TRBD1 (5 bases). This CDR3 has 13 amino acids. Germline CDR1 reads SEHNR; CDR2 reads FQNEAQ (reference sequence). The germline V and J ends were trimmed by 5 bases and 6 bases, with 14 bases remaining between them. CDR3 bases: TGTGCCAGCAGCCTGCCCAGGGTTCCCGAGCAGTACTTC. Its protein is CASSLPRVPEQYF. The variable domain in full, with the rest retrieved from reference TRBV7-9 and TRBJ2-7, is DTGVSQNPRHKITKRGQNVTFRCDPISEHNRLYWYRQTLGQGPEFLTYFQNEAQLEKSRLLSDRFSAERPKGSFSTLEIQRTEQGDSAMYLCASSLPRVPEQYFGPGTRLTVT.

V and J are TRBV18 and TRBJ1-6; 7 positions agree with TRBD1. With 2 bases clipped from V and 5 bases from J, the junction kept 18 bases outside the gene matches. This CDR3 has 20 residues. CDR1 is KGHSH and CDR2 is LQKENI in the germline V gene. CDR3 sequence: CASSPTSRTGLRGDNSPLHF. In nucleotides, the CDR3 is TGTGCCAGCTCACCAACATCCAGGACAGGACTCAGAGGGGATAATTCACCCCTCCACTTT.